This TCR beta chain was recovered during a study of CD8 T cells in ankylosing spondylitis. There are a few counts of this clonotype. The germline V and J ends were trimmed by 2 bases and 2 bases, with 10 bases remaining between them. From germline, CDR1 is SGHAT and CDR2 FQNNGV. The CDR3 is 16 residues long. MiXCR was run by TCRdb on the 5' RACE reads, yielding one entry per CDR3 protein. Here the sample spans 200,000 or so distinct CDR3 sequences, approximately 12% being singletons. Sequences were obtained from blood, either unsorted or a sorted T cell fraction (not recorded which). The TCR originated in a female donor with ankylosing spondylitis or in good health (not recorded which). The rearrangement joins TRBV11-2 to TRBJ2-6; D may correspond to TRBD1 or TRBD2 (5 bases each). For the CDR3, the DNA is TGTGCCAGCAGCTTACGGGGCGGCCCTGGGGCCAACGTCCTGACTTTC. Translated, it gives CASSLRGGPGANVLTF.